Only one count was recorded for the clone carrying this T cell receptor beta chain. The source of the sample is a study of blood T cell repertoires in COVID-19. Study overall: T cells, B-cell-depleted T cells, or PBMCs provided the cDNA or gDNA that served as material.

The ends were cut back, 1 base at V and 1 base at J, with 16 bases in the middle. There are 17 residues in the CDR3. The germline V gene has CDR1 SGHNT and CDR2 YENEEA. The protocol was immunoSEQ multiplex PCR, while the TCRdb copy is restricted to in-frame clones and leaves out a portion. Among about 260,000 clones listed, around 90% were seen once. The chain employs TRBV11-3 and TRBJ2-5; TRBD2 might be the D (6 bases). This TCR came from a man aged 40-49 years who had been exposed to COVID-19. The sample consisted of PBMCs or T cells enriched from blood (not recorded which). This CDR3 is CASSLVRGGFGQETQYF. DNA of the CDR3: TGTGCCAGCAGCTTAGTTCGTGGAGGGTTTGGCCAAGAGACCCAGTACTTC.